This T cell receptor (beta chain) was obtained from a study of T-cell memory formation after mild COVID-19. The CDR3 sequence is 16 residues long. In TCRdb, the 5' RACE reads were re-called with MiXCR into one record per CDR3 protein. The sample yields around 530,000 distinct CDR3 sequences, approximately 21% seen once. Only a few counts were recorded for this clonotype. This chain links TRBV21-1 with TRBJ1-4; TRBD1, the table's D call, was not compared with the DNA. TRBV21-1 is a pseudogene. The sequenced sample consisted of PBMCs or a T cell subset sorted from them (not recorded which). The TCR originated in an adult woman who had mild COVID-19 (a few samples of this study predate the infection). Cell type and time point are not known. The CDR3, as DNA: TGTGCCAGCAGAGGGCAGGGTACAGCAACTAATGAAAAACTGTTTTTT. Translated, it gives CASRGQGTATNEKLFF.